One and the same sample provided the 19 T cell receptor beta chains below, sequenced in a study of CD8+CD57+ T cells in acquired aplastic anemia. All sequencing subjects had displayed CD8+CD57+ cell expansion on flow cytometry. The template for TCR beta VDJ and CDR3 sequence profiling was genomic DNA. MiXCR was run by TCRdb on the reads, yielding one entry per CDR3 protein. Of about 240,000 distinct CDR3 sequences in the sample, around 45% were seen once. Sequenced material: sorted CD4+, CD8+, or CD8+CD57+ T cells (not recorded which) from PBMCs. Receptor source: a human donor with aplastic anemia.

The genes are TRBV7-9 and TRBJ2-1, with a tentative D call TRBD2 (5 bases). Trimming removed 2 bases from V and 12 bases from J, with 14 bases in between. This CDR3 has 13 residues. The germline V gene encodes CDR1 SEHNR and CDR2 FQNEAQ (reference sequence). CDR3 in amino acids: CASSLFAGEPQFF. The CDR3 coding sequence is TGTGCCAGCAGCTTATTTGCCGGGGAGCCGCAGTTCTTC. The variable domain in full, with the rest retrieved from reference TRBV7-9 and TRBJ2-1, is DTGVSQNPRHKITKRGQNVTFRCDPISEHNRLYWYRQTLGQGPEFLTYFQNEAQLEKSRLLSDRFSAERPKGSFSTLEIQRTEQGDSAMYLCASSLFAGEPQFFGPGTRLTVL.

This clonotype was detected only once. The gene calls are TRBV11-3 and TRBJ2-7; TRBD2 matches at 13 bases. This CDR3 has 15 amino acids. With 5 bases clipped from V and 4 bases from J, the junction kept 5 bases outside the gene matches. Germline V gene lookup returns CDR1 SGHNT and CDR2 YENEEA. CDR3: CASSPTSGRGYEQYF. As DNA, the CDR3 is TGTGCCAGCAGCCCCACTAGCGGGAGGGGATACGAGCAGTACTTC.

In this sample, this clonotype turned up many times. The rearrangement uses TRBV15 and TRBJ2-3, with D perhaps TRBD2 (6 bases). The CDR3 covers 15 residues. Germline CDR1 LNHNV, CDR2 YYDKDF (reference sequence). The V end lost 0 bases, the J end lost 7 bases, and 14 bases lay between the germline ends. CDR3: CATSRDGTSTNTQYF. CDR3 nucleotides: TGTGCCACCAGCAGAGATGGAACTAGCACGAATACGCAGTATTTT.

This clonotype appeared many times. The chain employs TRBV20-1 and TRBJ2-7; D may be TRBD2 (6 bases). Deletions cut 0 bases from V and 0 bases from J, with 9 bases between. This CDR3 comprises 14 residues. Germline V gives CDR1 DFQATT, CDR2 SNEGSKA (reference sequence). In DNA, the CDR3 is TGCAGTGCTAGAGAGGGCGGGACCTCCTACGAGCAGTACTTC. Translation gives CSAREGGTSYEQYF.

In its sample, this clonotype was seen many times. DNA for the CDR3: TGTGCCATCAGTGACAGGGGGGGGTATGGCTACACCTTC. The encoded protein is CAISDRGGYGYTF. The chain links TRBV10-3 to TRBJ1-2, with 7 bases fitting TRBD1. The CDR3 has 13 amino acids. With V trimmed by 3 bases and J by 5 bases, 3 bases remained unmatched. Germline loops: CDR1 ENHRY, CDR2 SYGVKD.

This clonotype was recorded at least ten times. This rearrangement joins TRBV14 to TRBJ2-1; D may be TRBD2 (7 bases). With 4 bases removed from V and 7 bases from J, the gap between germline ends came to 20 bases. CDR1 SGHDN and CDR2 FVKESK come from the germline V gene. The CDR3 runs to 16 residues. This CDR3 is CASSLRRGGGSNEQFF. The CDR3 bases are TGTGCCAGCAGCCTGCGGAGGGGGGGAGGTAGTAATGAGCAGTTCTTC.

This chain joins TRBV7-9 and TRBJ1-6; no definite D call. CDR1 is SEHNR, CDR2 FQNEAQ, per germline (reference sequence). The CDR3 extends over 16 amino acids. V lost 5 bases and J 7 bases, leaving 18 bases between the germline ends. The CDR3 spells CASSIGVGEENSPLHF. The CDR3 DNA is TGTGCCAGCAGCATCGGAGTGGGAGAGGAGAATTCACCCCTCCACTTT.

This sequence joins TRBV2 and TRBJ1-5; no firm D call. Germline lookup yields CDR1 SNHLY and CDR2 FYNNEI. The CDR3 sequence is 12 residues long. Trimming pared 7 bases from V and 3 bases from J, leaving 7 bases between. The chain's CDR3 is CASNDANQPQHF. CDR3 in DNA: TGTGCCAGCAATGACGCCAATCAGCCCCAGCATTTT.

This clonotype was detected ten times or more. The V gene is TRBV29-1, the J gene TRBJ2-1; no clear D gene. The ends were cut back, 7 bases at V and 4 bases at J, with 11 bases in the middle. The CDR3 runs to 12 residues. The germline V gene encodes CDR1 SQVTM and CDR2 ANQGSEA. The CDR3 reads CSALDGYNEQFF. In nucleotides, the CDR3 is TGCAGCGCCTTAGACGGATACAATGAGCAGTTCTTC.

The chain has TRBV20-1 and TRBJ2-7; D might be TRBD1 (6 bases). The V and J ends lost 6 bases and 2 bases respectively, with 14 bases between them. Germline CDR1 DFQATT, CDR2 SNEGSKA (reference sequence). CDR3 length: 13 residues. CDR3 amino acids: CSAFLGQTYEQYV. The CDR3, as DNA: TGCAGTGCCTTCCTGGGACAAACCTACGAGCAGTACGTC.

The rearrangement links TRBV28 to TRBJ2-2, with D possibly matching TRBD2 (6 bases). Trimming took 4 bases from V and 2 from J, leaving 11 bases between them. The V gene's germline CDR1 is MDHEN and CDR2 SYDVKM. The CDR3 runs 15 residues. The CDR3 here is CASSYASDNTGELFF. CDR3 in DNA: TGTGCCAGCAGTTATGCTAGCGATAACACCGGGGAGCTGTTTTTT.

There are a few counts of this clonotype. This sequence joins TRBV2 and TRBJ2-7; 10 bases are a match to TRBD2. Unmatched junction bases numbered 4, after V lost 3 bases and J lost 5 bases. Germline CDR1 and CDR2: SNHLY and FYNNEI. The CDR3 runs to 14 residues. CDR3 protein: CASSDLAGDHEQYF. The CDR3 DNA reads TGTGCCAGCAGTGATCTAGCGGGGGACCACGAGCAGTACTTC.

This clonotype was counted once. Since a much larger clone is just one base distant, this may be a read error. The chain employs TRBV12-3 or TRBV12-4 and TRBJ2-1; 7 bases fit TRBD2. This CDR3 is 17 amino acids long. V shed 7 bases, J shed 8 bases, and the junction held 20 bases outside the gene matches. DNA for the CDR3: TGTGCCAGCACTCTAGAGGGAGGGCCGGTATACTTGTATGAGCAGTTCTTC. Residues: CASTLEGGPVYLYEQFF.

This clonotype was seen a handful of times. The chain recombines TRBV6-2 or TRBV6-3 with TRBJ2-1, with D tentatively TRBD2 (5 bases). This CDR3 is 16 amino acids long. CDR1 MNHEY and CDR2 SVGEGT come from the germline V gene. V was clipped by 0 bases and J by 5 bases, with 14 bases between them. Written as DNA, the CDR3 is TGTGCCAGCAGTTACTCAACTGAGGGCTACCACAATGAGCAGTTCTTC. It yields the protein CASSYSTEGYHNEQFF.

This chain joins TRBV20-1 and TRBJ2-1; D is perhaps TRBD2 (7 bases). Germline V gene data show CDR1 as DFQATT and CDR2 as SNEGSKA (reference sequence). V was trimmed by 3 bases and J by 8 bases, leaving 23 bases between them. This CDR3 has 16 residues. CDR3 DNA sequence: TGCAGTGCTAGGGGGGCTCTGGCGGGAGATAGATATGAGCAGTTCTTC. Translation gives CSARGALAGDRYEQFF.

The gene calls are TRBV5-5 and TRBJ2-1; D ambiguous. This CDR3 is 16 amino acids long. Germline V CDR1 and CDR2: SGHKS, YYEKEE (reference sequence). V lost 4 bases, J lost 5 bases, and 19 bases lay in between. The CDR3 sequence is CASSPRSNPTNNEQFF. CDR3 nucleotide sequence: TGTGCCAGCAGCCCCCGCAGTAACCCGACCAACAATGAGCAGTTCTTC. The whole variable domain, filled in from reference TRBV5-5 and TRBJ2-1, reads DAGVTQSPTHLIKTRGQQVTLRCSPISGHKSVSWYQQVLGQGPQFIFQYYEKEERGRGNFPDRFSARQFPNYSSELNVNALLLGDSALYLCASSPRSNPTNNEQFFGPGTRLTVL.

In its sample, this clonotype was seen a few times. The chain has TRBV7-9 and TRBJ1-5; TRBD1 agrees at 8 bases. With V trimmed by 5 bases and J by 1 base, 4 bases remained unmatched. Germline V gene data show CDR1 as SEHNR and CDR2 as FQNEAQ (reference sequence). The CDR3 runs to 15 residues. This CDR3 reads CASSKRDRSNQPQHF. CDR3 DNA sequence: TGTGCCAGCAGCAAACGGGACAGGAGCAATCAGCCCCAGCATTTT.

There are many counts of this clonotype. V is TRBV12-3 or TRBV12-4 and J is TRBJ2-1; D gene unclear. Deletions cut 6 bases from V and 2 bases from J, with 14 bases between. The CDR3 is 15 amino acids. For the CDR3, the DNA is TGTGCCAGCAGAATGGAGCCAGGACCCTACAATGAGCAGTTCTTC. It is translated as CASRMEPGPYNEQFF.

This clonotype was detected once. A read error may be the cause here, since a much bigger clone is one base away. This chain uses TRBV4-3 with TRBJ2-7; D uncertain. Germline CDR1 is LGHNA and CDR2 is YSLEER. V was pared by 3 bases and J by 2 bases, with 14 bases between. This CDR3 is built from 15 residues. In DNA form, the CDR3 reads TGCGCCAGCAGCCAGTATCCTGGCGGAACCTACGAGCAGTACTTC. It specifies CASSQYPGGTYEQYF.